These 21 T cell receptor beta chains share one sample of origin, sequenced in a study of long-term antiretroviral therapy in people with HIV. Sequencing used immunoSEQ v3.0 at survey level. Sequencing used immunoSEQ multiplex PCR; TCRdb keeps in-frame clones, though not all of them. The sample carries roughly 29,000 clones, roughly 94% recorded once. Sequencing was performed on unsorted PBMCs, taken 5.3 years after starting antiretroviral therapy. These TCRs come from a man aged 45-60 years with HIV.

The J gene is TRBJ2-7, the V gene TRBV5-6; 10 positions agree with TRBD2. Germline CDR1 reads SGHDT; CDR2 reads YYEEEE. The CDR3 contains 16 residues. The trim removed 1 base at V and 3 bases at J, leaving 7 bases unmatched. The CDR3 is CASSLQTSGAHYEQYF. The CDR3 DNA sequence: TGTGCCAGCAGCTTGCAAACTAGCGGGGCCCACTACGAGCAGTACTTC. Filled out from reference TRBV5-6 and TRBJ2-7, the complete variable domain reads DAGVTQSPTHLIKTRGQQVTLRCSPKSGHDTVSWYQQALGQGPQFIFQYYEEEERQRGNFPDRFSGHQFPNYSSELNVNALLLGDSALYLCASSLQTSGAHYEQYFGPGTRLTVT.

The rearrangement uses TRBV19 and TRBJ2-3; TRBD2 matches at 9 bases. This CDR3 spans 16 amino acids. The trim removed 3 bases at V and 2 bases at J, leaving 6 bases unmatched. Germline V gene sequence: CDR1 LNHDA, CDR2 SQIVND (reference sequence). The chain's CDR3 is CASSIGAGGHTDTQYF. The CDR3 bases are TGTGCCAGTAGTATCGGAGCGGGGGGTCACACAGATACGCAGTATTTT.

V and J are TRBV7-3 and TRBJ1-2, with D possibly being TRBD1 (6 bases). The CDR3 has 13 amino acids. V was cut by 1 base and J by 4 bases, with 7 bases left in between. Germline V gene data show CDR1 as SGHTA and CDR2 as FQGTGA. The CDR3 loop reads CASSLRGGYGYTF. The DNA of the CDR3 is TGTGCCAGCAGCTTAAGAGGGGGCTATGGCTACACCTTC.

The DNA of the CDR3 is TGTGCCAGCAGCGCCTCTAGCGGGGGAGGTGAGCAGTTCTTC. This codes for CASSASSGGGEQFF. The chain couples TRBV9 to TRBJ2-1, with TRBD2 matching 10 bases. The CDR3 spans 14 residues. With 3 bases clipped from V and 9 bases from J, the junction kept 6 bases outside the gene matches. Germline V gene lookup returns CDR1 SGDLS and CDR2 YYNGEE.

The V gene is TRBV6-1, the J gene TRBJ2-2; D is perhaps TRBD2 (5 bases). With 8 bases removed from V and 2 bases from J, the gap between germline ends came to 9 bases. The CDR3 has 13 residues. Germline lookup yields CDR1 MNHNS and CDR2 SASEGT. CDR3: CASVEGNTGELFF. The CDR3 DNA follows: TGTGCCAGCGTTGAGGGAAACACCGGGGAGCTGTTTTTT.

The chain links TRBV9 to TRBJ2-7, with 9 bases aligning to TRBD1. V was clipped by 3 bases and J by 2 bases; unmatched bases: 9. Per the germline V gene, CDR1 is SGDLS and CDR2 is YYNGEE. The length of the CDR3 is 16 residues. CDR3 loop: CASSEGPGQGTYEQYF. The CDR3, as DNA: TGTGCCAGCAGCGAGGGTCCGGGACAGGGCACCTACGAGCAGTACTTC.

This clone was observed a handful of times. This CDR3 is also generated by other DNA sequences in the sample. The chain uses TRBV5-5 and TRBJ1-2; D gene unclear. V dropped 1 base and J dropped 2 bases, with 9 bases sitting between them. Per germline, CDR1 SGHKS and CDR2 YYEKEE (reference sequence). This CDR3 region has 14 residues. CDR3 protein: CASSLTAGNYGYTF. The DNA of the CDR3 is TGTGCCAGCAGCTTGACGGCAGGAAACTATGGCTACACCTTC.

The chain links TRBV27 to TRBJ2-7; D uncertain. There are 15 residues in the CDR3. V lost 3 bases and J 0 bases, leaving 12 bases between the germline ends. Germline loops: CDR1 MNHEY, CDR2 SMNVEV (reference sequence). CDR3 residues: CASSLDTASSYEQYF. CDR3 in DNA: TGTGCCAGCAGTTTGGATACAGCCAGCTCCTACGAGCAGTACTTC.

V and J are TRBV6-5 and TRBJ2-3; D is uncertain. Between the trimmed V and J ends, which lost 6 bases and 0 bases, there was a span of 13 bases. The CDR3 runs 15 residues. Per germline, CDR1 MNHEY and CDR2 SVGAGI. This CDR3 is CASRPSAISTDTQYF. In nucleotides, the CDR3 is TGTGCCAGCAGACCCTCAGCGATTAGCACAGATACGCAGTATTTT.

Regarding this clone: Additional DNA sequences in this sample encode the identical CDR3. V is TRBV6-5 and J is TRBJ1-2; a possible D gene is TRBD1 (5 bases). Germline lookup yields CDR1 MNHEY and CDR2 SVGAGI. This CDR3 has 14 residues. Trimming removed 0 bases from V and 8 bases from J, with 13 bases in between. CDR3 protein: CASSYSRGDGGYTF. The CDR3, as DNA: TGTGCCAGCAGTTACTCTCGGGGGGACGGGGGCTACACCTTC.

The DNA for the CDR3 is TGTGCCAGCAGCTTAGCACAGTGGAGGAACACTGAAGCTTTCTTT. Translating gives CASSLAQWRNTEAFF. V and J are TRBV7-9 and TRBJ1-1, with unresolved D. Germline CDR1 is SEHNR and CDR2 is FQNEAQ (reference sequence). The CDR3 runs to 15 residues. V was cut by 0 bases and J by 1 base, with 9 bases left in between.

The chain carries TRBV9 and TRBJ2-3; no reliable D call. The germline V and J ends were trimmed by 3 bases and 1 base, with 12 bases remaining between them. CDR3 size: 15 residues. Germline V gives CDR1 SGDLS, CDR2 YYNGEE. The CDR3 nucleotides read TGTGCCAGCAGCGCCCTATCCCCCGGCACAGATACGCAGTATTTT. Protein sequence: CASSALSPGTDTQYF.

The J gene is TRBJ2-3, the V gene TRBV5-1; no firm D call. The germline V gene encodes CDR1 SGHRS and CDR2 YFSETQ. The V end was cut by 3 bases, the J end by 6 bases, with 11 bases between. CDR3 length equals 13 residues. CDR3 protein: CASSSGSHDTQYF. CDR3 coding DNA: TGCGCCAGCAGCTCCGGGTCCCACGATACGCAGTATTTT.

The chain uses TRBV5-8 and TRBJ1-2, with D perhaps TRBD1 (5 bases). V lost 4 bases and J 3 bases, leaving 7 bases between the germline ends. This CDR3 contains 12 residues. The germline V gene encodes CDR1 SGHTS and CDR2 YDEGEE. CDR3 DNA: TGTGCCAGCAGCCGGGACTACTATGGCTACACCTTC. It specifies CASSRDYYGYTF.

This clone was seen just once. The chain uses TRBV5-1 and TRBJ2-6; TRBD1 agrees at 9 bases. Per germline, CDR1 SGHRS and CDR2 YFSETQ. This CDR3 has 14 amino acids. Trimming cost V 4 bases and J 17 bases; bases outside gene matches: 13. The CDR3 loop reads CASSPQDRGGGVTF. The CDR3 DNA is TGCGCCAGCAGCCCCCAGGACAGGGGCGGAGGAGTGACTTTC.

The J gene is TRBJ2-1, the V gene TRBV7-9; 8 positions match TRBD2. Unmatched junction bases numbered 8, after V lost 3 bases and J lost 10 bases. CDR1 SEHNR and CDR2 FQNEAQ come from the germline V gene (reference sequence). This CDR3 contains 14 residues. CDR3 residues: CASSFVAGRDEQFF. In DNA, the CDR3 is TGTGCCAGCAGCTTTGTAGCGGGGAGGGACGAGCAGTTCTTC.

The chain links TRBV5-1 to TRBJ1-1, with D possibly matching TRBD1 (6 bases). The ends were cut back, 1 base at V and 0 bases at J, with 13 bases in the middle. From germline, CDR1 is SGHRS and CDR2 YFSETQ. CDR3 size: 16 residues. CDR3 region: CASSLIGGRMNTEAFF. The CDR3 DNA is TGCGCCAGCAGCTTGATCGGGGGGCGGATGAACACTGAAGCTTTCTTT.

The chain carries TRBV5-1 and TRBJ1-2; perhaps TRBD1 as D (6 bases). Trimming stripped 2 bases from V and 5 bases from J, with 7 bases between. Germline V gene data show CDR1 as SGHRS and CDR2 as YFSETQ. This CDR3 region has 12 residues. The CDR3 reads CASSFGQYGYTF. DNA of the CDR3: TGCGCCAGCAGCTTTGGACAGTATGGCTACACCTTC.

The chain uses TRBV4-1 and TRBJ1-1, with D hard to call. Per germline, CDR1 MGHRA and CDR2 YSYEKL. The V and J ends lost 0 bases and 1 base respectively, with 6 bases between them. This CDR3 has 14 residues. The CDR3 reads CASSQERSNTEAFF. CDR3 DNA sequence: TGCGCCAGCAGCCAAGAAAGATCGAACACTGAAGCTTTCTTT.

The chain links TRBV30 to TRBJ1-3, with 8 bases aligning to TRBD1. Trimming removed 2 bases from V and 2 bases from J; junction bases left unmatched: 8. This CDR3 region has 16 residues. CDR1 is GTSNPN, CDR2 SVGIG, per germline (reference sequence). The CDR3 region has the DNA TGTGCCTGGAGTACCGGACAGGGACGTACTGGAAACACCATATATTTT. It is translated as CAWSTGQGRTGNTIYF.

CDR3 amino acids: CASSPRDGEYEQYF. In DNA, the CDR3 is TGTGCCAGCAGTCCCCGGGACGGGGAGTACGAGCAGTACTTC. The J gene is TRBJ2-7, the V gene TRBV6-5; D possibly uses TRBD1 or TRBD2 (5 bases each). The germline V gene has CDR1 MNHEY and CDR2 SVGAGI. This CDR3 comprises 14 residues. Trimming took off 5 bases at V and 4 bases at J, with 15 bases between the two ends.